These 12 T cell receptor beta chains were all obtained from the same sample, sequenced in a study of human T cells and chemical hapten exposure. Time point here: patch test 1, 2 weeks after DPC sensitization. The treatment was: therapeutic diphenylcyclopropenone sensitization with weekly scalp DPC. In TCRdb, the RACE reads were re-called with MiXCR into one record per CDR3 protein. This table holds 60,000 to 80,000 distinct CDR3 sequences, 32% found once. The sequencing here drew on whole blood, taken in connection with sensitization to the hapten diphenylcyclopropenone (DPC). These TCRs come from a man aged 35-49 years with alopecia areata. Some clones in this sample may be carry-over from other donors' samples.

This clonotype was found a few times. This rearrangement joins TRBV5-1 to TRBJ2-4; TRBD1 matches 9 bases. This CDR3 is built from 16 residues. CDR1 is SGHRS and CDR2 is YFSETQ in the germline V gene. V shed 4 bases and J 0 bases; nucleotides not matched to a gene: 5. The CDR3 protein is CASSHRGLLAKNIQYF. The CDR3 DNA reads TGCGCCAGCAGCCACAGGGGGCTACTAGCCAAAAACATTCAGTACTTC. The full variable domain, rest sourced from reference TRBV5-1 and TRBJ2-4, is KAGVTQTPRYLIKTRGQQVTLSCSPISGHRSVSWYQQTPGQGLQFLFEYFSETQRNKGNFPGRFSGRQFSNSRSEMNVSTLELGDSALYLCASSHRGLLAKNIQYFGAGTRLSVL.

A few counts support this clonotype. This rearrangement joins TRBV3-1 to TRBJ2-3; no reliable D call. The CDR3 extends over 12 amino acids. V lost 4 bases and J 6 bases, leaving 8 bases between the germline ends. Germline V CDR1 and CDR2: LGHDT, YNNKEL (reference sequence). The chain's CDR3 is CASSPSSDTQYF. Here the CDR3 DNA reads TGTGCCAGCAGCCCGTCGTCTGATACGCAGTATTTT.

This chain joins TRBV7-2 and TRBJ2-3, with a tentative D call TRBD2 (5 bases). Germline V CDR1 and CDR2: SGHTA, FQGNSA. CDR3 size: 17 residues. Deletions cut 1 base from V and 1 base from J, with 15 bases between. DNA for the CDR3: TGTGCCAGCAGCTTAGGTCGAGGGCCCCCCGGCACAGATACGCAGTATTTT. It is translated as CASSLGRGPPGTDTQYF.

The chain combines TRBV6-5 with TRBJ2-3, with D possibly being TRBD1 (6 bases). The V end lost 2 bases, the J end lost 4 bases, and 13 bases lay between the germline ends. Germline values: CDR1 MNHEY, CDR2 SVGAGI. This CDR3 is built from 15 residues. The CDR3 DNA follows: TGTGCCAGCAGTTACGGCAGGGGCACCCCAGATACGCAGTATTTT. Its translation is CASSYGRGTPDTQYF.

V is TRBV7-9 and J is TRBJ2-1; D ambiguous. V lost 1 base to trimming and J lost 7 bases, with 8 bases between them. Germline assignment: CDR1 SEHNR and CDR2 FQNEAQ (reference sequence). The CDR3 loop spans 13 amino acids. CDR3 nucleotide sequence: TGTGCCAGCAGCTTAGAGTATAGGAATGAGCAGTTCTTC. It translates to CASSLEYRNEQFF.

This clonotype was detected only a few times. V and J are TRBV6-5 and TRBJ2-3; D is uncertain. The CDR3 totals 14 residues. The V and J ends lost 0 bases and 8 bases respectively, with 12 bases between them. Germline assignment: CDR1 MNHEY and CDR2 SVGAGI. For the CDR3, the DNA is TGTGCCAGCAGTTACTCGACGGCGCAACGTACGCAGTATTTT. Protein: CASSYSTAQRTQYF.

Only a few counts were recorded for this clonotype. The rearrangement joins TRBV28 to TRBJ1-5, with D hard to call. With 5 bases removed from V and 0 bases from J, the gap between germline ends came to 11 bases. The CDR3 is 15 residues long. CDR1 is MDHEN and CDR2 is SYDVKM in the germline V gene. For the CDR3, the DNA is TGTGCCAGCAGTGAGTTCGACATTAGCAATCAGCCCCAGCATTTT. It yields the protein CASSEFDISNQPQHF.

The V and J genes are TRBV5-6 and TRBJ2-1; perhaps TRBD2 as D (5 bases). CDR3 length equals 16 residues. Germline lookup yields CDR1 SGHDT and CDR2 YYEEEE. V was pared by 3 bases and J by 0 bases, with 13 bases between. CDR3 nucleotide sequence: TGTGCCAGCAGCTACCCCACTAGACACTCCTACAATGAGCAGTTCTTC. Its translation is CASSYPTRHSYNEQFF.

The chain is built from TRBV20-1 and TRBJ2-7; 11 bases are a match to TRBD2. The CDR3 sequence is 16 residues long. The junction had 12 bases not matched to a gene; V was cut back by 6 bases and J by 2 bases. Germline loops: CDR1 DFQATT, CDR2 SNEGSKA (reference sequence). CDR3 sequence: CSAPLVGTSGTYEQYF. Written as DNA, the CDR3 is TGCAGTGCCCCCCTGGTCGGGACTAGCGGTACCTACGAGCAGTACTTC.

Points on this clonotype: Germline is not matched at one junction end, which may reflect a read error. The J gene is TRBJ1-1, the V gene TRBV18, with D perhaps TRBD1 (6 bases). The CDR3 loop spans 13 amino acids. The germline V gene encodes CDR1 KGHSH and CDR2 LQKENI. CDR3 coding DNA: TGTGCCAGCTCACAGGGGGAGGCCACTGAAACTTTCTTT. Its protein is CASSQGEATETFF.

V gene TRBV12-3 or TRBV12-4 combines with J gene TRBJ1-5; 9 nucleotides align to TRBD1. This CDR3 comprises 13 residues. J gave up 5 bases and V 5 bases, and 1 base lay outside the gene matches. In DNA, the CDR3 is TGTGCCAGCAGTCGGACAGGGGATCAGCCCCAGCATTTT. This codes for CASSRTGDQPQHF.

This clonotype has only one observation. The chain combines TRBV13 with TRBJ2-7, with 7 bases identical to TRBD2. V shed 2 bases, J shed 3 bases, and the junction held 4 bases outside the gene matches. The CDR3 contains 14 residues. Germline V gene sequence: CDR1 PRHDT, CDR2 FYEKMQ (reference sequence). Here the CDR3 DNA reads TGTGCCAGCAGCTTACTCCAGCGGGGCTACGAGCAGTACTTC. Translated, it gives CASSLLQRGYEQYF.